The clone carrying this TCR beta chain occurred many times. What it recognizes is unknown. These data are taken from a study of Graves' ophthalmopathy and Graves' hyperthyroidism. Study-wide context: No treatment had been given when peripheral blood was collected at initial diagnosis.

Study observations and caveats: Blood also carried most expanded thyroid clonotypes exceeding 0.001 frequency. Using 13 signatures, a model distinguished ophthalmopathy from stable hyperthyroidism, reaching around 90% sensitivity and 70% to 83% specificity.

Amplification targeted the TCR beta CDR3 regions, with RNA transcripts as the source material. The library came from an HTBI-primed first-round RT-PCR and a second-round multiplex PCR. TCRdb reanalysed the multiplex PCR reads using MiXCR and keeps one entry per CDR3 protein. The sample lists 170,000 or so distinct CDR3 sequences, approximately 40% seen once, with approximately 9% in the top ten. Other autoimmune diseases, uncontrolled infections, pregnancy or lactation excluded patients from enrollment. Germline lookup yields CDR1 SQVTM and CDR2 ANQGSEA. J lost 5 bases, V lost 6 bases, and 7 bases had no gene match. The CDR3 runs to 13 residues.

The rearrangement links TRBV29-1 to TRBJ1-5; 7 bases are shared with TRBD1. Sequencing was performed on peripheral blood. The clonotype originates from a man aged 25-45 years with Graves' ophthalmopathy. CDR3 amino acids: CSVEVDRDQPQHF. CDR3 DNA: TGCAGCGTGGAGGTAGACAGGGATCAGCCCCAGCATTTT.